This T cell receptor (beta chain) was profiled in a study of CD4 T cells in relation to SARS-CoV-2 and coronaviruses. The CDR3 length is 15 residues. Germline-derived CDR1 and CDR2 are LGHNA and YNFKEQ. After removal of 0 bases from V and 8 bases from J, the junction contained 5 bases not matched to a gene. A note on this clone: Its antigen is unknown.

Method: immunoSEQ multiplex PCR; TCRdb's copy keeps in-frame clones and lacks some. The sample yields about 37,000 clones, more than 65% seen once. This TCR derives from an adult with COVID-19. This rearrangement joins TRBV4-2 to TRBJ2-1, with TRBD2 identical over 9 bases. Sample: naive CD4+ T cells from PBMCs, cultured in vitro. Sample subset: naive CD4+ T cells isolated by negative enrichment. In DNA form, the CDR3 reads TGTGCCAGCAGCCAAGACGCTGCGGGAGGGGATGAGCAGTTCTTC. Encoded protein: CASSQDAAGGDEQFF.